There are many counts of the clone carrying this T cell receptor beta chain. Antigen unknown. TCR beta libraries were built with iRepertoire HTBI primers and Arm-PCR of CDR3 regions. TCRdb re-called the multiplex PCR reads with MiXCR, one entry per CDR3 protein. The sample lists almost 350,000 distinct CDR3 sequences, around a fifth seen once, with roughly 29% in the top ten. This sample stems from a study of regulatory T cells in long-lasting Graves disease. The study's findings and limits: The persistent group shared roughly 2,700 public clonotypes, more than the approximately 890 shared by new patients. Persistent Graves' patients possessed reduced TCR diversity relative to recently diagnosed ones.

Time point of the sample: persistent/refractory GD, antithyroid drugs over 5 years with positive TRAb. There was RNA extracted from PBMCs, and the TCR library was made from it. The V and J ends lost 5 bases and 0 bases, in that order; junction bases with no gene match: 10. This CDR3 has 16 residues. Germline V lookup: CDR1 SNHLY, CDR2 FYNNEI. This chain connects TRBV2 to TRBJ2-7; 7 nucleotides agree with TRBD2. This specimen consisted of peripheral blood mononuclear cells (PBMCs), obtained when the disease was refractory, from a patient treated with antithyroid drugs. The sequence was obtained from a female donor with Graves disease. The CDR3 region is CASSYNGGSRSYEQYF. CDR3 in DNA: TGTGCCAGCAGTTATAACGGCGGGAGCCGCTCCTACGAGCAGTACTTC.